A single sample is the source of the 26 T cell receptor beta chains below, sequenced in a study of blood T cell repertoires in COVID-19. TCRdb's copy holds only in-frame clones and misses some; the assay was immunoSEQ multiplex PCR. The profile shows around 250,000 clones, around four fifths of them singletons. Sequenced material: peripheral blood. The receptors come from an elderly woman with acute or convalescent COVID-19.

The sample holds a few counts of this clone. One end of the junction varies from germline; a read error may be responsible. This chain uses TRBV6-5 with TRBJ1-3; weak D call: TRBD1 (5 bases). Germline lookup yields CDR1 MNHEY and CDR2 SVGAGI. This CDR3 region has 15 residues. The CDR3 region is CASSHDGHSRNTIYF. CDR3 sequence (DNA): TGTGCCAGCAGCCACGACGGACACTCTCGAAACACCATATATTTT.

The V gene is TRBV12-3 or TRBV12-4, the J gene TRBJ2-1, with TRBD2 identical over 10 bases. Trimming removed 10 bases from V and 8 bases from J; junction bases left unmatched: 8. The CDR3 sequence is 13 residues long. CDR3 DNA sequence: TGTGCCACGAGCGGGAGGGCCCAATATGAGCAGTTCTTC. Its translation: CATSGRAQYEQFF.

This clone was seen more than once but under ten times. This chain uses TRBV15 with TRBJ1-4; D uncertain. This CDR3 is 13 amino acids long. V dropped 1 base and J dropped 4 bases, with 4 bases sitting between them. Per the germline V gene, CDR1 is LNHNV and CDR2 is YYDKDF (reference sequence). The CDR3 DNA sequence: TGTGCCACCAGCAGAGGGAGTAATGAAAAACTGTTTTTT. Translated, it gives CATSRGSNEKLFF.

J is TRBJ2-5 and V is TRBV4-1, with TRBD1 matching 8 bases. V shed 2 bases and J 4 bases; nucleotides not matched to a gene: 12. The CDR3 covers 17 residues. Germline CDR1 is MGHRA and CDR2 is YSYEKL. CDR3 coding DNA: TGCGCCAGCAGCCAAAGGGGAAACAGGGGGTCGGGAGAGACCCAGTACTTC. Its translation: CASSQRGNRGSGETQYF.

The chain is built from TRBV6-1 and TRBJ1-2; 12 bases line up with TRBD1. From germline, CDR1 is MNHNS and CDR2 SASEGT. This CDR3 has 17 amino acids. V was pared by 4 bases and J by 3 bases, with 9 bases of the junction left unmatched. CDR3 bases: TGTGCCAGCAGTGGAGGGACAGGGGGCCCTGGAGACTATGGCTACACCTTC. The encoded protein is CASSGGTGGPGDYGYTF.

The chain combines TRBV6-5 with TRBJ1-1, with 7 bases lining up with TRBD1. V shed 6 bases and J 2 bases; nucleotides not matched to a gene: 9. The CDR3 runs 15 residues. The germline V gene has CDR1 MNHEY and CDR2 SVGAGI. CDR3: CASRGDSWVNTEAFF. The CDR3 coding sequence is TGTGCCAGCAGGGGGGACAGTTGGGTCAACACTGAAGCTTTCTTT.

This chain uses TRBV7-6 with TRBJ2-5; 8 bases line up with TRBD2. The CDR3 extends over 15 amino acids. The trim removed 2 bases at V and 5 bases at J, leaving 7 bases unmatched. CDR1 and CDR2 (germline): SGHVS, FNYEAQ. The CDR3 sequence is CASSLMSGSRETQYF. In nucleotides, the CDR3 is TGTGCCAGCAGCTTAATGAGCGGGAGTCGCGAGACCCAGTACTTC.

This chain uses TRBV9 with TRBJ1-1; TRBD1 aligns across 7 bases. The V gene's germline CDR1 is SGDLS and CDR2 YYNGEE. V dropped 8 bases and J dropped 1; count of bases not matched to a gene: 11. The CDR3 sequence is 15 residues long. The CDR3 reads CASRQGRTKNTEAFF. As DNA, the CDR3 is TGTGCCAGTAGACAGGGCCGGACAAAGAACACTGAAGCTTTCTTT.

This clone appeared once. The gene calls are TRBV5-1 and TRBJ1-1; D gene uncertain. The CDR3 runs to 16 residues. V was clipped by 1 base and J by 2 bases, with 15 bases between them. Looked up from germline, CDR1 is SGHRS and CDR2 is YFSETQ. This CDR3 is CASSLISVSSNTEAFF. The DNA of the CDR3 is TGCGCCAGCAGCTTGATCTCAGTTAGTAGCAACACTGAAGCTTTCTTT.

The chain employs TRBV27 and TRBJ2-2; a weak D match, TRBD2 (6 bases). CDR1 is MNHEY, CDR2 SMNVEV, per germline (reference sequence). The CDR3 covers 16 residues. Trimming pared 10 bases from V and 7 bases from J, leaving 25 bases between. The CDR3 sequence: CANPDLGSSESGELFF. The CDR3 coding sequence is TGTGCCAACCCTGATCTCGGATCTAGCGAAAGCGGGGAGCTGTTTTTT.

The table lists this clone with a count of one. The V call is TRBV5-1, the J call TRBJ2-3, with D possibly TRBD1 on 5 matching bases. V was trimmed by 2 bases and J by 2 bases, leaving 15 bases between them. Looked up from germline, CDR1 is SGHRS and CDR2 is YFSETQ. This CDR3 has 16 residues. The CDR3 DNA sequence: TGCGCCAGCAGCTTCCAAACAGGATTATTCACAGATACGCAGTATTTT. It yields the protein CASSFQTGLFTDTQYF.

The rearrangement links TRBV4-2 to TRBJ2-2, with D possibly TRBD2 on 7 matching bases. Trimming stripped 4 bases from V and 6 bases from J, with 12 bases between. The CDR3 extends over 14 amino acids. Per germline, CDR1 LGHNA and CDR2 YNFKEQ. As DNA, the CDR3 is TGTGCCAGCAGCCCCTCGGGGGGCCCCGGGGAGCTGTTTTTT. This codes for CASSPSGGPGELFF.

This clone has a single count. This CDR3 reads CASSSNSYEQYF. CDR3 DNA: TGTGCCAGCAGCTCAAACTCTTACGAGCAGTACTTC. This sequence joins TRBV7-8 and TRBJ2-7, with D hard to call. This CDR3 is 12 amino acids long. The germline V gene encodes CDR1 SGHVS and CDR2 FQNEAQ. Trimming stripped 4 bases from V and 4 bases from J, with 8 bases between.

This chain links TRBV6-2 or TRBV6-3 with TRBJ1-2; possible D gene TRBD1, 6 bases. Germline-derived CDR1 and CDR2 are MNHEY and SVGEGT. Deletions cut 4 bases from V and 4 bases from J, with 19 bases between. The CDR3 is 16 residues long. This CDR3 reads CASSFRLVRGTYGYTF. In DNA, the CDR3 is TGTGCCAGCAGTTTTAGGCTGGTCAGGGGAACCTATGGCTACACCTTC.

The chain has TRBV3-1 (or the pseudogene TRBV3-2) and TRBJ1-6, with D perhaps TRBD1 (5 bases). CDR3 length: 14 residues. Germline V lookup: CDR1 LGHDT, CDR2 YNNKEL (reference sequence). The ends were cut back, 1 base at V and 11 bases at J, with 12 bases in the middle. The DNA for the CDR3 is TGTGCCAGCAGCCAAGGGCAGGGTAGAGCACCCCTCCACTTT. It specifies CASSQGQGRAPLHF.

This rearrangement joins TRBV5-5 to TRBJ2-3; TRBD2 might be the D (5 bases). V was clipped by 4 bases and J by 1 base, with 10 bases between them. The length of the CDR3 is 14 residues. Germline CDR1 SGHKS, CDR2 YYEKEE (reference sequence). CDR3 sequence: CASSTRTGTDTQYF. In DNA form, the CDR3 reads TGTGCCAGCAGCACGAGGACTGGCACAGATACGCAGTATTTT.

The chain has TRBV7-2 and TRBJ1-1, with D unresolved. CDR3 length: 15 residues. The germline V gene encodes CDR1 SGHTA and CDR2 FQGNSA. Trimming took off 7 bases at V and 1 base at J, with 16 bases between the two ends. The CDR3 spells CASTRGRQWNTEAFF. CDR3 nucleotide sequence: TGTGCCAGCACTAGAGGTCGGCAGTGGAACACTGAAGCTTTCTTT.

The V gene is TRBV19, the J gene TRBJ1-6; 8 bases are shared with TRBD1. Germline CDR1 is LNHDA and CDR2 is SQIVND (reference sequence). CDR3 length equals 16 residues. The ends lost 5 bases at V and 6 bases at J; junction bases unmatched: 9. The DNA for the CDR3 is TGTGCCAGTAGTCATTCAGGGGGCGCGGGTAATTCACCCCTCCACTTT. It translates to CASSHSGGAGNSPLHF.

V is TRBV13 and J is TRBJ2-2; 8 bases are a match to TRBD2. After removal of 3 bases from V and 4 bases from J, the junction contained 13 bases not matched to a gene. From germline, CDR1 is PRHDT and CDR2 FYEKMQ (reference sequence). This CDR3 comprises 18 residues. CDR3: CASSFGGGTAGSTGELFF. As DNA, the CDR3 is TGTGCCAGCAGCTTCGGGGGGGGAACAGCAGGCTCCACCGGGGAGCTGTTTTTT.

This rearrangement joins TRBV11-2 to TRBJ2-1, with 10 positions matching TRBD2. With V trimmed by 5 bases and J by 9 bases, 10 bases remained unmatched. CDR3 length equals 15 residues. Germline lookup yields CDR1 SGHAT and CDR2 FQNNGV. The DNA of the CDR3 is TGTGCCAGCAGCAGAACTAGCGGGGACCCGAGTGAGCAGTTCTTC. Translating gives CASSRTSGDPSEQFF.

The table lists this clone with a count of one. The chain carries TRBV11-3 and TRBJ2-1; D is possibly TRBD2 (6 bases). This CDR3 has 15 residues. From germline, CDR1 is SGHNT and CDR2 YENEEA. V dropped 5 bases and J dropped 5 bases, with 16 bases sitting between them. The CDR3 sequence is CASSGGTTPNNEQFF. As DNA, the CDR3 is TGTGCCAGCAGCGGAGGGACCACGCCGAACAATGAGCAGTTCTTC.

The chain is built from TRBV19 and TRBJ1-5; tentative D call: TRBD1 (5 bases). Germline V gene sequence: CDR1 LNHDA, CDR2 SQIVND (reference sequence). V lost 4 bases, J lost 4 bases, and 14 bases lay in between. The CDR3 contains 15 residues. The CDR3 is CASSNLGTLNQPQHF. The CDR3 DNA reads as TGTGCCAGTAGTAATCTCGGGACTTTAAATCAGCCCCAGCATTTT.

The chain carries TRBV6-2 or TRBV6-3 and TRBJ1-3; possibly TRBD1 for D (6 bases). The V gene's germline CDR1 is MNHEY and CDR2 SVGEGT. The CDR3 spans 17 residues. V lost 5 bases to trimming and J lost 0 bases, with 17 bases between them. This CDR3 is CASSVGGALSSGNTIYF. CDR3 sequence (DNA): TGTGCCAGCAGTGTTGGGGGGGCCCTGAGCTCTGGAAACACCATATATTTT.

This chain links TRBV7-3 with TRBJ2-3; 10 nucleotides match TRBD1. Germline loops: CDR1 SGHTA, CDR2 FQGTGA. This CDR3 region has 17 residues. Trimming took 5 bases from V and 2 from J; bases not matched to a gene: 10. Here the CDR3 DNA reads TGTGCCAGCAGCCAAAGGGACAGGGGAATTACCACAGATACGCAGTATTTT. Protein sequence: CASSQRDRGITTDTQYF.

CDR3 in amino acids: CASSQEGQNYGYTF. The CDR3 nucleotides read TGCGCCAGCAGCCAAGAGGGACAGAACTATGGCTACACCTTC. The J gene is TRBJ1-2, the V gene TRBV4-3; TRBD1 matches 7 bases. The CDR3 is made up of 14 amino acids. The V segment lost 0 bases and the J segment 2 bases; nucleotides outside the gene matches: 0. In germline, CDR1 is LGHNA, CDR2 YSLEER.

The CDR3, as DNA: TGTGCCAGCAGTGAAGCGACCAGGTTCACAGATACGCAGTATTTT. Residues: CASSEATRFTDTQYF. The gene calls are TRBV6-1 and TRBJ2-3; D unclear. CDR3 size: 15 residues. Germline V lookup: CDR1 MNHNS, CDR2 SASEGT. V lost 0 bases and J 2 bases, leaving 9 bases between the germline ends.